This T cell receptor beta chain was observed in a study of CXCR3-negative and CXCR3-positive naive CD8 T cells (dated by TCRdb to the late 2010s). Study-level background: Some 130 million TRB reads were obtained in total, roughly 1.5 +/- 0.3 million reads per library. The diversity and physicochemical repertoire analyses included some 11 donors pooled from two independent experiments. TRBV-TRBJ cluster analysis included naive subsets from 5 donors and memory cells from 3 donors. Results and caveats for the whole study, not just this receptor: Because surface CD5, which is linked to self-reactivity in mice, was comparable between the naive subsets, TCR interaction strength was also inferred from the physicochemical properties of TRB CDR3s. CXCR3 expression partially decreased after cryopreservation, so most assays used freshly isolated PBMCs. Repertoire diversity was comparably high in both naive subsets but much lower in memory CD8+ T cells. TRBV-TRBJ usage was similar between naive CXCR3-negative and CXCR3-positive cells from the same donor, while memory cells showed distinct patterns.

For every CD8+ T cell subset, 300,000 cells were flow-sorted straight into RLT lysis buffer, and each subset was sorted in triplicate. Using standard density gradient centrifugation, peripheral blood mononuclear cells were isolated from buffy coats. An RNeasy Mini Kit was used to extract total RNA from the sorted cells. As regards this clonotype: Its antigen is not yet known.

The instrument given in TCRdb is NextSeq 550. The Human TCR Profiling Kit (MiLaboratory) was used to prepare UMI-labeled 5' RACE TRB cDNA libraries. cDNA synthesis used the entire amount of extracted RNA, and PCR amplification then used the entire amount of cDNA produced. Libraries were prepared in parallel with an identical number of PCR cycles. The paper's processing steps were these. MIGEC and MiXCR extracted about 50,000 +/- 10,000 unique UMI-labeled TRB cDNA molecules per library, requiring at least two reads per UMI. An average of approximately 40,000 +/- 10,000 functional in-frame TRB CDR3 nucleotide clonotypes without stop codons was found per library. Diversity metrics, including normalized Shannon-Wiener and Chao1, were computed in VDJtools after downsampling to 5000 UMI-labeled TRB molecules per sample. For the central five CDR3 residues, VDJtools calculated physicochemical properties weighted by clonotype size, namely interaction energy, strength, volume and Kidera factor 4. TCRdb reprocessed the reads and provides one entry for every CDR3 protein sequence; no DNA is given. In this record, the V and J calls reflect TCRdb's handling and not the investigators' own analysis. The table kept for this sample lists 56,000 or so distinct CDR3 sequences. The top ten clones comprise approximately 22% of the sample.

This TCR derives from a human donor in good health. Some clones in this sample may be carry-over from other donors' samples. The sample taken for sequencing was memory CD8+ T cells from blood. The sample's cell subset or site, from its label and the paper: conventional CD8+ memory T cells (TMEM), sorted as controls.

The CDR3 protein is CASSLGVRDRDYEQYF. The chain links TRBV7-9 with TRBJ2-7; TCRdb's assignment of TRBD1 cannot be checked, as there is no DNA. CDR1 and CDR2 are read off the germline V gene (reference sequence) as SEHNR and FQNEAQ. The CDR3 runs 16 residues from the cysteine to the phenylalanine. No DNA has been recorded.